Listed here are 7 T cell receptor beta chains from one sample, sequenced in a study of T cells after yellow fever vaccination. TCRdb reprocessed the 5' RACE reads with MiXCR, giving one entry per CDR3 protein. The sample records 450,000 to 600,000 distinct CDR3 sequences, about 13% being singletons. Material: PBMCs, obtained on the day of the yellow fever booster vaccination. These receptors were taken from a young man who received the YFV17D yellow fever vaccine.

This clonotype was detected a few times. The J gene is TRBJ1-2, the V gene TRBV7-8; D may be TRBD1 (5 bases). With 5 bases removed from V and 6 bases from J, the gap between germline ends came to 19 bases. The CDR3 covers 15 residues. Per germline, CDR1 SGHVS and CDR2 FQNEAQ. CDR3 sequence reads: CASSEGPPKGNGYTF. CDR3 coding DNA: TGTGCCAGCAGCGAGGGACCCCCAAAGGGGAATGGCTACACCTTC.

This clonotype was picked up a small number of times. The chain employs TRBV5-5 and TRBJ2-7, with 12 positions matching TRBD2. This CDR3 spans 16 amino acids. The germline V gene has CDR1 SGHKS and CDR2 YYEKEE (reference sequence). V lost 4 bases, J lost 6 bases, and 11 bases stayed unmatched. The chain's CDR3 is CASSLPEGLAGSEQYF. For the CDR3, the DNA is TGTGCCAGCAGCCTGCCGGAAGGACTAGCGGGAAGCGAGCAGTACTTC.

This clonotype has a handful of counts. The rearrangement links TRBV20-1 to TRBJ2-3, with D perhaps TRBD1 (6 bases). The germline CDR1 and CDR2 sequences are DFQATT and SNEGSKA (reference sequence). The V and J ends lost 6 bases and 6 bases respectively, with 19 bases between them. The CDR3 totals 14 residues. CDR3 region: CSATRQAVSDTQYF. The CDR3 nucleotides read TGCAGTGCAACTCGACAGGCCGTTTCGGATACGCAGTATTTT.

CDR3 coding DNA: TGTGCCAGCGGACGGACAGTTTTCTCTGGGGCCAACGTCCTGACTTTC. Translated, it gives CASGRTVFSGANVLTF. This rearrangement joins TRBV14 to TRBJ2-6; tentative D call: TRBD1 (6 bases). The CDR3 runs 16 residues. CDR1 is SGHDN and CDR2 is FVKESK in the germline V gene. V lost 8 bases to trimming and J lost 0 bases, with 14 bases between them.

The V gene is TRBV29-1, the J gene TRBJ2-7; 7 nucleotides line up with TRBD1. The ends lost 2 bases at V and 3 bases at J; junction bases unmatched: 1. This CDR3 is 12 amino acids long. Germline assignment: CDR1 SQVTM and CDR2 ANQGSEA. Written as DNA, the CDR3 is TGCAGCGTTGAAAACAGGGGCTACGAGCAGTACTTC. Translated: CSVENRGYEQYF.

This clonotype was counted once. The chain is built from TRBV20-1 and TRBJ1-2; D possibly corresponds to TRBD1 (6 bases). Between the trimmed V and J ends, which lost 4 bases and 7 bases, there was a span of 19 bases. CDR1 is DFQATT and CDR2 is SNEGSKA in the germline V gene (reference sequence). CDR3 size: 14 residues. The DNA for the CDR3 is TGCAGTGCTACCGATCTCGACAGGCCTTCTGGCTACACCTTC. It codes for CSATDLDRPSGYTF.

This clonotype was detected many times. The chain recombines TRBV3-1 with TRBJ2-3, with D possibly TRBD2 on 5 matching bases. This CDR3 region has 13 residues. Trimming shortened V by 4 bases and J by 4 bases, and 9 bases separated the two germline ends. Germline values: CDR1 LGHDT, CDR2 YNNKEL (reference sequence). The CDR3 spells CASSPFGADTQYF. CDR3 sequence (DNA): TGTGCCAGCAGCCCCTTCGGGGCAGATACGCAGTATTTT.